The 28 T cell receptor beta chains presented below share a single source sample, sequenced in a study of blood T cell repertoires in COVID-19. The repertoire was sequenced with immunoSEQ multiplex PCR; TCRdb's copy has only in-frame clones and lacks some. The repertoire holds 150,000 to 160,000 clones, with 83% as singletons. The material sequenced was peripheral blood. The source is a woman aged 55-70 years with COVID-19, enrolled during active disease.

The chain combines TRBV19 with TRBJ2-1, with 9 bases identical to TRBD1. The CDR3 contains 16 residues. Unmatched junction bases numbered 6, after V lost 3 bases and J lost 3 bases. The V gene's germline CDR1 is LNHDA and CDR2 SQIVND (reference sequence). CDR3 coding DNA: TGTGCCAGTAGTATTGGGGGACAGGGCCTCTACAATGAGCAGTTCTTC. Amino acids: CASSIGGQGLYNEQFF.

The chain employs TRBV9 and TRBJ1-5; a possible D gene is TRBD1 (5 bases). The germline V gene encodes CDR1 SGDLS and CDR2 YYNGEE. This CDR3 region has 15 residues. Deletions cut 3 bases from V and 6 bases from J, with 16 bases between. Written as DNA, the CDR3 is TGTGCCAGCAGCGGGGGCAGGGAGGGCGGTCAGCCCCAGCATTTT. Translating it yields CASSGGREGGQPQHF.

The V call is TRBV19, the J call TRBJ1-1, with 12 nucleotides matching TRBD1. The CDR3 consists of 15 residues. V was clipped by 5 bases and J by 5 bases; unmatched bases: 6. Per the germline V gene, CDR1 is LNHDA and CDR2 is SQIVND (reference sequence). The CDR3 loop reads CASSWGGQGATEAFF. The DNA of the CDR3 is TGTGCCAGTAGTTGGGGGGGACAGGGGGCGACTGAAGCTTTCTTT.

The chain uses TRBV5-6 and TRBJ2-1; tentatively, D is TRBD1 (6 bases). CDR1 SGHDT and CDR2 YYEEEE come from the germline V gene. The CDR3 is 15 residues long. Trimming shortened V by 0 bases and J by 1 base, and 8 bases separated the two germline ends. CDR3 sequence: CASSLADRSYNEQFF. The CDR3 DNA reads TGTGCCAGCAGCTTGGCTGACAGGTCCTACAATGAGCAGTTCTTC.

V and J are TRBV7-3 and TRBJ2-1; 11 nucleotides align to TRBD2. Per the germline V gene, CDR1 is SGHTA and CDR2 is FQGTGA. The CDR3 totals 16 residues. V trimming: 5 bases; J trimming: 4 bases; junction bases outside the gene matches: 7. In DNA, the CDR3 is TGTGCCAGCAGCCAAGCCGGGACTAGCGGATACAATGAGCAGTTCTTC. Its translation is CASSQAGTSGYNEQFF.

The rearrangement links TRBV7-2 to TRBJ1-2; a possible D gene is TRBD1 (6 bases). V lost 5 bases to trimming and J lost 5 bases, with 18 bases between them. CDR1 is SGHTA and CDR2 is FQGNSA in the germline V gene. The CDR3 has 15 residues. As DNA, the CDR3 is TGTGCCAGCAGCCCACAGACAGGTCCCCTATATGGCTACACCTTC. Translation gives CASSPQTGPLYGYTF. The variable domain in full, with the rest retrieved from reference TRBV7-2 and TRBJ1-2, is GAGVSQSPSNKVTEKGKDVELRCDPISGHTALYWYRQSLGQGLEFLIYFQGNSAPDKSGLPSDRFSAERTGGSVSTLTIQRTQQEDSAVYLCASSPQTGPLYGYTFGSGTRLTVV.

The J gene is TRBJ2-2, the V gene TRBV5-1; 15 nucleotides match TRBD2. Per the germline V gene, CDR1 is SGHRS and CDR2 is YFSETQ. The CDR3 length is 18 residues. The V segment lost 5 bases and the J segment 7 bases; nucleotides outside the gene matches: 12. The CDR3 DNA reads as TGCGCCAGCAGACCCGGACTAGCGGGAGGGCCGTCTGACGGGGAGCTGTTTTTT. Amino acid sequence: CASRPGLAGGPSDGELFF.

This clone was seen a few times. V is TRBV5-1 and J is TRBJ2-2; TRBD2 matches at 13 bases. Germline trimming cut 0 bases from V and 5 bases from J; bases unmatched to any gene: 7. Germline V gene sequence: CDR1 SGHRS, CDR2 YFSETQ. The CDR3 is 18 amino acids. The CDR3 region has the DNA TGCGCCAGCAGCTTGGGACGACTAGCGGGAGGATTAACCGGGGAGCTGTTTTTT. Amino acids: CASSLGRLAGGLTGELFF.

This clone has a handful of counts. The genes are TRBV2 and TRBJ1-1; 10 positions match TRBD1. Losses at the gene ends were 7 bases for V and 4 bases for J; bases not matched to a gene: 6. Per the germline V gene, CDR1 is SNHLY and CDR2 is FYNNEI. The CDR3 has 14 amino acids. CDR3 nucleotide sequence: TGTGCCAGCATCCCGGACAGGGGGGCCACTGAAGCTTTCTTT. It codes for CASIPDRGATEAFF.

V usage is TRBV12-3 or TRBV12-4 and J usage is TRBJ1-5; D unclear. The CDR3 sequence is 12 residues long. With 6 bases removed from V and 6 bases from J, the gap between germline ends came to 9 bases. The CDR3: CASRGEFQPQHF. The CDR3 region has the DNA TGTGCCAGCAGGGGCGAGTTTCAGCCCCAGCATTTT.

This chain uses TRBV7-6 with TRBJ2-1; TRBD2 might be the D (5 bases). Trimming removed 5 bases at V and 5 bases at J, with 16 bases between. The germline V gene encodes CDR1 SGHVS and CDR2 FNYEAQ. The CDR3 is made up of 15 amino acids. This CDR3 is CASSPTEGPHNEQFF. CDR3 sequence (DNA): TGTGCCAGCAGCCCTACAGAGGGCCCCCACAATGAGCAGTTCTTC.

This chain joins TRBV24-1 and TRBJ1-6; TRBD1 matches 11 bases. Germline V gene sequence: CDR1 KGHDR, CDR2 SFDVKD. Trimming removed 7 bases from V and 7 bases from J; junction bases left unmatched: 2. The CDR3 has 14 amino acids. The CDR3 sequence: CATRGQGENSPLHF. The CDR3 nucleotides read TGTGCCACCAGGGGACAGGGGGAGAATTCACCCCTCCACTTT.

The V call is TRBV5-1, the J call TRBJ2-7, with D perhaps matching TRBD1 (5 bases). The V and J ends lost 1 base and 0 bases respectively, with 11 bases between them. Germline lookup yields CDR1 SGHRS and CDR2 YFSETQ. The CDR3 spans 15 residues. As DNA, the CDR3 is TGCGCCAGCAGCTTGAGGGGCGGCAACTCCTACGAGCAGTACTTC. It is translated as CASSLRGGNSYEQYF.

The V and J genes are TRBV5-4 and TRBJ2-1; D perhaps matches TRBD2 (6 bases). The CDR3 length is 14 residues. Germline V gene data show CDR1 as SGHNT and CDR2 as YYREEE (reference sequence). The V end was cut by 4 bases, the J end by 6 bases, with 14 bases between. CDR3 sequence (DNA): TGTGCCAGCAGCCGGGACTCCTACCCCAATGAGCAGTTCTTC. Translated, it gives CASSRDSYPNEQFF.

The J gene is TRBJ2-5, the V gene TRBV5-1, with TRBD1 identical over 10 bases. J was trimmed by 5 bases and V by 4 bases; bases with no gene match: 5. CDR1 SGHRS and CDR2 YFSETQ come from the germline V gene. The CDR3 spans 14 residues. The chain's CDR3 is CASSLTGGWETQYF. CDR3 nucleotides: TGCGCCAGCAGCCTGACAGGGGGCTGGGAGACCCAGTACTTC.

In DNA, the CDR3 is TGTGCCTGGAGGCTAGCGGGGGGCAGCACAGATACGCAGTATTTT. The encoded protein is CAWRLAGGSTDTQYF. V usage is TRBV30 and J usage is TRBJ2-3; 11 positions match TRBD2. V was clipped by 3 bases and J by 0 bases; unmatched bases: 2. The CDR3 has 15 amino acids. CDR1 GTSNPN and CDR2 SVGIG come from the germline V gene (reference sequence).

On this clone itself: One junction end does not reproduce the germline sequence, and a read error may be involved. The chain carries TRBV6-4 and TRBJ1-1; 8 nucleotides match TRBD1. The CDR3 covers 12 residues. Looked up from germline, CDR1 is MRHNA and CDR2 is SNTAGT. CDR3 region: CYARTGRSEAFF. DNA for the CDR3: TGCTATGCACGGACAGGGAGATCTGAAGCTTTCTTT.

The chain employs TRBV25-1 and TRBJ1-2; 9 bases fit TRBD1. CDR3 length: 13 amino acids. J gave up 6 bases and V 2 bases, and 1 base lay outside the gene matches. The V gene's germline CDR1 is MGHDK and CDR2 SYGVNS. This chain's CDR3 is CASSEGTGHGYTF. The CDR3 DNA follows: TGTGCCAGCAGTGAAGGGACAGGGCATGGCTACACCTTC.

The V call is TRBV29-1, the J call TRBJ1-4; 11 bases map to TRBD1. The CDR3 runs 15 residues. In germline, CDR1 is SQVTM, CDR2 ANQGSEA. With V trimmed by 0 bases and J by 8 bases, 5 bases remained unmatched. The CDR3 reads CSVEDPRDRGEKLFF. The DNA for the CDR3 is TGCAGCGTTGAAGATCCCCGGGACAGGGGGGAAAAACTGTTTTTT.

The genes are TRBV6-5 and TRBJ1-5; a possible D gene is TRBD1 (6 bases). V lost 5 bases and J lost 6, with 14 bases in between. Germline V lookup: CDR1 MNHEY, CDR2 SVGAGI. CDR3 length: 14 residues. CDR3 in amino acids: CASSQGQGGQPQHF. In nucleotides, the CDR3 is TGTGCCAGCAGTCAGGGGCAGGGCGGTCAGCCCCAGCATTTT.

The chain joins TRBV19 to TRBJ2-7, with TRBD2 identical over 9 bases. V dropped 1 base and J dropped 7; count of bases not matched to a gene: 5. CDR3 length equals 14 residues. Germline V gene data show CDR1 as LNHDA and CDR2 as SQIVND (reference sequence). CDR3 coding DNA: TGTGCCAGTAGTATAGGGACTAGCGAGGATGAGCAGTACTTC. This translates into CASSIGTSEDEQYF.

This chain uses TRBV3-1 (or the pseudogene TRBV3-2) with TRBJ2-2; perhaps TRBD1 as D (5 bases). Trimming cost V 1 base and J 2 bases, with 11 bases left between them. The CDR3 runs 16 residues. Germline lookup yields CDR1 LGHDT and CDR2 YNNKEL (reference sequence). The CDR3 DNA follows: TGTGCCAGCAGCCAAGTGGACATGGGAAACACCGGGGAGCTGTTTTTT. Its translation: CASSQVDMGNTGELFF.

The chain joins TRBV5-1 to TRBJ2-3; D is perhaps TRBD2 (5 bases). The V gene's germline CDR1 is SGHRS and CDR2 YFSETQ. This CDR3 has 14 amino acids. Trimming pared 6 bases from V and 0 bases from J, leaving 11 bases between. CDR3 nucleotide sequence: TGCGCCAGCATCAGCGGACCTAGCACAGATACGCAGTATTTT. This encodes CASISGPSTDTQYF.

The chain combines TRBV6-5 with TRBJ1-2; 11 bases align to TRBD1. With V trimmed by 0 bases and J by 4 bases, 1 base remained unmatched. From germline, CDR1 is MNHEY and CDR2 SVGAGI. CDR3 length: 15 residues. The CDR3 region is CASSYSGTGGYGYTF. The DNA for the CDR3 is TGTGCCAGCAGTTACTCCGGGACAGGGGGCTATGGCTACACCTTC.

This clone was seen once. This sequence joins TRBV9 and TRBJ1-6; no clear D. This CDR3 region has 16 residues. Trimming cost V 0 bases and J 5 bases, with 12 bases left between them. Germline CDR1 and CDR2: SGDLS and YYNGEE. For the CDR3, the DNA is TGTGCCAGCAGCGTAGATCCCAGGCTCGATAATTCACCCCTCCACTTT. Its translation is CASSVDPRLDNSPLHF.

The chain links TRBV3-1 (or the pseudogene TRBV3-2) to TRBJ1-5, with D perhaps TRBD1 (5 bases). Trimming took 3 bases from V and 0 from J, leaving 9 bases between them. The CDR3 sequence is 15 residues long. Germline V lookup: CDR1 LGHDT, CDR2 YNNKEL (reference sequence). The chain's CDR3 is CASSQGRSSNQPQHF. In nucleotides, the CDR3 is TGTGCCAGCAGCCAGGGGCGGAGTAGCAATCAGCCCCAGCATTTT.

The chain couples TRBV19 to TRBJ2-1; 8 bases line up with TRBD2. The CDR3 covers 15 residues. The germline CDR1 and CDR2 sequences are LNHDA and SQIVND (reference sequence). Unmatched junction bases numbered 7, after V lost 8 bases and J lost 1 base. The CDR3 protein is CASLTRGGSYNEQFF. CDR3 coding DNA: TGTGCCAGTCTTACACGGGGGGGGTCCTACAATGAGCAGTTCTTC.

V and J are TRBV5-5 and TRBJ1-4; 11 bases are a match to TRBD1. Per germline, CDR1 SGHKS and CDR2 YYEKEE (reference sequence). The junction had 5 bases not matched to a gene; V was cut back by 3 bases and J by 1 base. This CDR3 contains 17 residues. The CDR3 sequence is CASSSPGQGVTNEKLFF. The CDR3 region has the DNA TGTGCCAGCAGCTCCCCGGGACAGGGGGTAACTAATGAAAAACTGTTTTTT.